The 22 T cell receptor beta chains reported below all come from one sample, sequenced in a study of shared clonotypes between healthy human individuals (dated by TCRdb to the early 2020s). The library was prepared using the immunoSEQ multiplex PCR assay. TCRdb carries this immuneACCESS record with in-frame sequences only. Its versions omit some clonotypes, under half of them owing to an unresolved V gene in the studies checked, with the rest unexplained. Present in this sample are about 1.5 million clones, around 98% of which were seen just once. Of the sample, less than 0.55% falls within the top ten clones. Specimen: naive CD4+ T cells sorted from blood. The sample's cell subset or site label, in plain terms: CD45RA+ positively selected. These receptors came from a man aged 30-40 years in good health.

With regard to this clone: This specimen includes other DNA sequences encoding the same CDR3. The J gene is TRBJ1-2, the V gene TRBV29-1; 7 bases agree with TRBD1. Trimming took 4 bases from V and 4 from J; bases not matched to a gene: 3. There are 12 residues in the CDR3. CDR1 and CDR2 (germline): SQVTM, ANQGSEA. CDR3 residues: CSVVAGGYGYTF. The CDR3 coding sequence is TGCAGCGTTGTTGCAGGGGGCTATGGCTACACCTTC.

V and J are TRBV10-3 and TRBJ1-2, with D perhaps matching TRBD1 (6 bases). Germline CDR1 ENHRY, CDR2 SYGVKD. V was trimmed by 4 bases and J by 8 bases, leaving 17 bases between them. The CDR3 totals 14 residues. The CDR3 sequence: CAISAVQGYEGYTF. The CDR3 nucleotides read TGTGCCATCAGTGCTGTGCAGGGGTATGAAGGCTACACCTTC.

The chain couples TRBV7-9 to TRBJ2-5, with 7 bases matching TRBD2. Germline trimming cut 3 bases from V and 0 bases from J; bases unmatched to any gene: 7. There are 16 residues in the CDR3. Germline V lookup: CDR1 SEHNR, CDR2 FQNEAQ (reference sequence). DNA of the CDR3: TGTGCCAGCAGCTTCAGGGTGGGGGGGTACCAAGAGACCCAGTACTTC. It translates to CASSFRVGGYQETQYF.

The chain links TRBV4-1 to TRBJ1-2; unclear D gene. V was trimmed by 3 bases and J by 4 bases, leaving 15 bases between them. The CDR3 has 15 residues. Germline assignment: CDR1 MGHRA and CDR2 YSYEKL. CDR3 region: CASSQSGGVAYGYTF. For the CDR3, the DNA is TGCGCCAGCAGCCAGAGCGGCGGGGTTGCCTATGGCTACACCTTC.

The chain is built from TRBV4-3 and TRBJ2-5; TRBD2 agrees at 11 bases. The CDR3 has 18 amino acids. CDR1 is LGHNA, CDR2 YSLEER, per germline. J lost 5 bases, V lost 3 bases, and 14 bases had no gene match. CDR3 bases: TGCGCCAGCAGCCAGGGGCCCCGTAGCGGGAGGGCCGGTGAGACCCAGTACTTC. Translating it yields CASSQGPRSGRAGETQYF.

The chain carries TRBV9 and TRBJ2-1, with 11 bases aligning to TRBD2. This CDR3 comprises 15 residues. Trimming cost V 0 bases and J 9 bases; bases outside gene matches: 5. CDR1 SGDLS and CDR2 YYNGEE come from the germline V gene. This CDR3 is CASSVVTSGASEQFF. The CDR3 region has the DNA TGTGCCAGCAGCGTAGTGACTAGCGGGGCAAGTGAGCAGTTCTTC.

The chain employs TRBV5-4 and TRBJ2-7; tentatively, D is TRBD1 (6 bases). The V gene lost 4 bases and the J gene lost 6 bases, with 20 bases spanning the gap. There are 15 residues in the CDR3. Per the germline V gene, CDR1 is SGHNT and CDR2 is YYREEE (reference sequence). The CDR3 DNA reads TGTGCCAGCAGCCATCGGGACACCCCGTGGGGCGAGCAGTACTTC. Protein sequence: CASSHRDTPWGEQYF. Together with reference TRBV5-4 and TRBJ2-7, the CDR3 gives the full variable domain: ETGVTQSPTHLIKTRGQQVTLRCSSQSGHNTVSWYQQALGQGPQFIFQYYREEENGRGNFPPRFSGLQFPNYSSELNVNALELDDSALYLCASSHRDTPWGEQYFGPGTRLTVT.

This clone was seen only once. CDR3 DNA sequence: TGTGCCAGCAGCTTGGACCCGATCTATGGCTACACCTTC. It specifies CASSLDPIYGYTF. The chain couples TRBV5-4 to TRBJ1-2; D not certain. This CDR3 is built from 13 residues. The germline V gene encodes CDR1 SGHNT and CDR2 YYREEE (reference sequence). Trimming removed 0 bases from V and 4 bases from J, with 7 bases in between.

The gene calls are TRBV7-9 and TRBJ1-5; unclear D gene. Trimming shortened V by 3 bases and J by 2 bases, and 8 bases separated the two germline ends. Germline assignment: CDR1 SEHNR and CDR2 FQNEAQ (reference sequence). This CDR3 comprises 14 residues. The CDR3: CASSFGSRNQPQHF. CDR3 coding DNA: TGTGCCAGCAGCTTCGGTAGCCGCAATCAGCCCCAGCATTTT.

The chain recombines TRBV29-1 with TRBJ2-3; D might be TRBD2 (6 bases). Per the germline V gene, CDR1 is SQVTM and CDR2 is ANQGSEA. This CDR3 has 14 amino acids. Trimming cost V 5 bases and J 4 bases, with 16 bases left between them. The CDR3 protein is CSVSAGTFADTQYF. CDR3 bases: TGCAGCGTTAGTGCGGGAACGTTCGCAGATACGCAGTATTTT.

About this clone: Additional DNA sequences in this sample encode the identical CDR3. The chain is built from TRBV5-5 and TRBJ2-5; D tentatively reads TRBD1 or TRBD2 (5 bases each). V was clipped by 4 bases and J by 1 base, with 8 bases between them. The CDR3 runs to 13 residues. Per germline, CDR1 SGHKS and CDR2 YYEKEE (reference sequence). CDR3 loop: CASSLGPQETQYF. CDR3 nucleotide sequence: TGTGCCAGCAGCCTGGGACCCCAAGAGACCCAGTACTTC.

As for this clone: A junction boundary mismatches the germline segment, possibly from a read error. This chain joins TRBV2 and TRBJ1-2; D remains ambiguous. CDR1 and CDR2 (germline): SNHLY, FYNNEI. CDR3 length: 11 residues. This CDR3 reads CASSESAPMIF. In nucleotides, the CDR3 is TGTGCCAGCAGTGAATCCGCCCCTATGATCTTC.

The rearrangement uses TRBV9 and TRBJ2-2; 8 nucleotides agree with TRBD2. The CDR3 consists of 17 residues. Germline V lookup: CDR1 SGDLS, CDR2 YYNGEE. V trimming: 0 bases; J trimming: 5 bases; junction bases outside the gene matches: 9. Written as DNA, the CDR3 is TGTGCCAGCAGCGTAGAGATGGCGGGAGGTGGAACCGGGGAGCTGTTTTTT. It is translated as CASSVEMAGGGTGELFF.

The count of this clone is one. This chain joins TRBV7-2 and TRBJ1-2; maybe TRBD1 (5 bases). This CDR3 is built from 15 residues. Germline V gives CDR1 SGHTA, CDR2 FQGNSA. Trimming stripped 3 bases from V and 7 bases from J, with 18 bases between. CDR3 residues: CASSFPGQGRFGYTF. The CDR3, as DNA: TGTGCCAGCAGCTTTCCCGGGCAGGGTAGGTTTGGCTACACCTTC.

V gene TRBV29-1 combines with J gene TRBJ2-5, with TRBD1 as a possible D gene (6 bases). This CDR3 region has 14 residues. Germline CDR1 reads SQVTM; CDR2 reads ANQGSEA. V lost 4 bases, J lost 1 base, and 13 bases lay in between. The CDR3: CSVGRDILQETQYF. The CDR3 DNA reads TGCAGCGTTGGTAGGGACATCCTCCAAGAGACCCAGTACTTC.

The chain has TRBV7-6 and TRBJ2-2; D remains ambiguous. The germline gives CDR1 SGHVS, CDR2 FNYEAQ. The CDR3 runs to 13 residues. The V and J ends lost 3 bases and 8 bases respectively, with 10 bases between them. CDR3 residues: CASSLEATGELFF. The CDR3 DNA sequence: TGTGCCAGCAGCTTGGAAGCGACAGGGGAGCTGTTTTTT.

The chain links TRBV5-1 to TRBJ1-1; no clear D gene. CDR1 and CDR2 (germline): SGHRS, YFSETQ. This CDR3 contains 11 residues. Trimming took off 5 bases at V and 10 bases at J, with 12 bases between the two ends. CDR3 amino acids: CASSSEGGAFF. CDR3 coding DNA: TGCGCCAGCAGTTCTGAAGGCGGAGCTTTCTTT.

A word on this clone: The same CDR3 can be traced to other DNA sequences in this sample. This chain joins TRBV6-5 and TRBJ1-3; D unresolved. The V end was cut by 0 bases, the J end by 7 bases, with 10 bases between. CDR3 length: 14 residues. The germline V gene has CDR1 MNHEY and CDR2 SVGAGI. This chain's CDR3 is CASSYSNSGNTIYF. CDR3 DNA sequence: TGTGCCAGCAGTTACTCGAACAGTGGGAACACCATATATTTT.

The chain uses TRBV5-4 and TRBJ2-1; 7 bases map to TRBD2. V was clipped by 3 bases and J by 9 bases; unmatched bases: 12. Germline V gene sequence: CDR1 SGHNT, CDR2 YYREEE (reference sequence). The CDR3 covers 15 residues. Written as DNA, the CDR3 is TGTGCCAGCAGCTACCGCGGGGTGACTAGCCCTGAGCAGTTCTTC. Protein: CASSYRGVTSPEQFF.

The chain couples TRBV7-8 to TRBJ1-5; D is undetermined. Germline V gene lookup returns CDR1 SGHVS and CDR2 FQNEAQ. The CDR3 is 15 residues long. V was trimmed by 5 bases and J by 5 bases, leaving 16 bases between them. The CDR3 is CASSPASQLYQPQHF. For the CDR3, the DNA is TGTGCCAGCAGCCCCGCAAGCCAACTATATCAGCCCCAGCATTTT.

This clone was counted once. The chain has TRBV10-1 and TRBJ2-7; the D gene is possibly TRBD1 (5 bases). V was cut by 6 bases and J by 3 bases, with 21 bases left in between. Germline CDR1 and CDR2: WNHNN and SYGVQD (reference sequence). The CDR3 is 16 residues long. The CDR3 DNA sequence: TGCGCCAGCAGCCCCCCCGGTGCCAGGGCCAACTACGAGCAGTACTTC. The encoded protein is CASSPPGARANYEQYF.

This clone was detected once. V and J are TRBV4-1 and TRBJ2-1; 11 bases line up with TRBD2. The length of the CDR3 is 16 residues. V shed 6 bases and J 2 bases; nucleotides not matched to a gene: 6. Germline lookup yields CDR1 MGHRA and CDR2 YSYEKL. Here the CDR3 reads CASSYSGRATYNEQFF. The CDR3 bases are TGCGCCAGCAGTTATAGCGGGAGGGCCACCTACAATGAGCAGTTCTTC.